The TCR beta chain under discussion was sequenced for a study of blood T cell repertoires in COVID-19 (dated by TCRdb to about 2020). Study-level background: Collaborator samples came from the United States, Italy and Spain and covered acute and convalescent phases of COVID-19. Sample metadata almost always included a de-identified subject ID, COVID-19 status, age in years and sex. The samples were drawn from two sources: the first 160 participants of the ongoing ImmuneRACE study, and some 1,300 subjects contributed by 6 global collaborators. The prospective study material was composed of cDNA or gDNA derived from T cells, B-cell-depleted T cells, or PBMCs. Deeply sampled blood TCRbeta repertoires from subjects exposed to, actively infected with, or recovered from COVID-19 were included in the dataset. Where available, HLA class I and class II types were taken from metadata supplied by the sample provider and were not determined by assay-based typing. The repertoires were released in a freely available public database intended as a resource for research on the immune response to SARS-CoV-2. Study-wide findings and limitations: How much clinical and demographic metadata was included differed by source and by participant, and the metadata was provided uncurated.

The CDR3 numbers 17 residues from cysteine through phenylalanine. The CDR3 DNA has 51 bases and is translated from base 1. Trimming leaves V shorter by 5 bases and J shorter by 4 bases, with the junction holding 13 bases beyond the gene matches. Sequences SGHTA (CDR1) and FQGNSA (CDR2) are obtained from the germline V gene. TCRbeta CDR3 regions were amplified from genomic DNA using the immunoSEQ Assay, a bias-controlled multiplex PCR. The published analysis was carried out like this. Nucleated cell counts per sample were estimated from amplification of reference gene primers within the assay. To quantify the absolute abundance of each unique TCRbeta CDR3 rearrangement, sequence reads were collapsed and filtered. For each sample, productive Simpson clonality was calculated by taking the square root of Simpson's diversity index across productive rearrangements. Drawn from immuneACCESS, this table holds only the in-frame rearrangements with V and J called that TCRdb kept. Clones are partly lost; checked studies trace under half to an unresolved V gene and leave the rest unexplained. V and J calls and clone size follow that table, whereas D and trimming were derived from the DNA. The table for this sample lists roughly 290,000 clones; around four fifths of them were counted only once. The ten most abundant clones make up approximately 4.1% of the sample.

Points on this clone: Its antigen is currently not known. The input lacks base qualities; no much larger clone sits a single base away.

Each collaborating institution followed its own protocols to collect whole blood in K2EDTA tubes. Collaborator samples were shipped for TCRbeta analysis as frozen whole blood, isolated PBMCs, or DNA extracted from either sample type. This clonotype was obtained from a woman aged 45 to 65 with active or convalescent COVID-19. Source material: peripheral blood. The receptor chain draws on TRBV7-2 and TRBJ2-3; 9 central nucleotides agree with TRBD2. In nucleotides, the sequence is TGTGCCAGCAGCCTATATGGCGGGAGGGCCCCCCCAGATACGCAGTATTTT. The resulting protein is CASSLYGGRAPPDTQYF.